The sample holds a few counts of the clone carrying this T cell receptor (beta chain). Per the study methods: Reference gene primers were amplified, and this amplification served to estimate nucleated cell counts. The protocol was immunoSEQ multiplex PCR, while the TCRdb copy is restricted to in-frame clones and leaves out a portion. D and trimming come from the DNA, and the V and J calls and clone size come from that table. The sample consists of 150,000 to 200,000 clones, 74% of them appearing once. These data originate in a study of blood T cell repertoires in COVID-19. Study overall: Material from acute and convalescent COVID-19 was sourced from the United States, Italy and Spain. The cDNA or gDNA used as material had been derived from T cells, B-cell-depleted T cells, or PBMCs.

This CDR3 has 16 residues. The ends lost 0 bases at V and 4 bases at J; junction bases unmatched: 6. CDR1 LGHNA and CDR2 YNFKEQ come from the germline V gene. The gene calls are TRBV4-2 and TRBJ2-1; 7 bases align to TRBD2. This sequence was found in a woman of 80 years or more with acute or convalescent COVID-19. Sequenced material: peripheral blood. The CDR3 sequence is CASSQDPQREYNEQFF. In DNA, the CDR3 is TGTGCCAGCAGCCAAGATCCCCAGCGGGAATACAATGAGCAGTTCTTC.